This T cell receptor beta chain is from a study of blood T cell repertoires in COVID-19. Study context: There were acute and convalescent COVID-19 samples, and they came from the United States, Italy and Spain. Sources were T cells, B-cell-depleted T cells, or PBMCs; the material itself was cDNA or gDNA.

Study processing details: Cell counts per sample came from amplifying reference gene primers. Produced via immunoSEQ multiplex PCR; TCRdb's table is partial and in-frame only. The D gene and trimming were derived from the DNA, and the V and J assignments and clone size from that table. This table has under 250,000 clones, over 80% appearing once. V was clipped by 4 bases and J by 6 bases, with 8 bases between them. CDR3 length: 12 amino acids. The germline V gene encodes CDR1 LGHDT and CDR2 YNNKEL (reference sequence). The chain uses TRBV3-1 (or the pseudogene TRBV3-2) and TRBJ2-3; D possibly corresponds to TRBD2 (6 bases). Input material: peripheral blood. The origin of this receptor is a woman in her 70s with active or convalescent COVID-19. The CDR3 loop reads CASSPGVDTQYF. The CDR3 bases are TGTGCCAGCAGCCCGGGAGTGGATACGCAGTATTTT.